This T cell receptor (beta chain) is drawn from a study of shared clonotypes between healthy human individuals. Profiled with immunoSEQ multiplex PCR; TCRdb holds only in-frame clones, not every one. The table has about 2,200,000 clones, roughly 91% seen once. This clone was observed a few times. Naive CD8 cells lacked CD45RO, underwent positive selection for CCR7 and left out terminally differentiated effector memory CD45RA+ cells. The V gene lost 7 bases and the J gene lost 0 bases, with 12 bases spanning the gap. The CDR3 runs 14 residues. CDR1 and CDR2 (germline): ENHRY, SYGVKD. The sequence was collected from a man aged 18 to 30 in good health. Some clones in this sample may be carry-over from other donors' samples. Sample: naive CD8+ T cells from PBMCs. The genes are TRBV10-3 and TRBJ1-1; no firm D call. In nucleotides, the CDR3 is TGTGCCATCAAAAAAGGACCAATGAACACTGAAGCTTTCTTT. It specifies CAIKKGPMNTEAFF.